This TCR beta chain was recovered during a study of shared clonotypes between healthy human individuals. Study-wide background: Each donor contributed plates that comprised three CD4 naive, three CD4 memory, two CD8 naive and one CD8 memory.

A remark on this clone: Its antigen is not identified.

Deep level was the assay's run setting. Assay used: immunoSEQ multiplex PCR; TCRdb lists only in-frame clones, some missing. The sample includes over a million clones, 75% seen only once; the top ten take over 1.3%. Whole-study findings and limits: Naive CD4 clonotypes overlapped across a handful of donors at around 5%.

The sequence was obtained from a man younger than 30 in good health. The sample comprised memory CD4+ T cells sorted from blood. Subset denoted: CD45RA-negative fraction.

The CDR3 region is CASSVLAGGYYNEQFF. For the CDR3, the DNA is TGTGCCAGCAGCGTTCTAGCGGGAGGGTATTACAATGAGCAGTTCTTC. This chain joins TRBV9 and TRBJ2-1, with 12 bases that match TRBD2. Trimming took 2 bases from V and 4 from J; bases not matched to a gene: 4. This CDR3 region has 16 residues. From germline, CDR1 is SGDLS and CDR2 YYNGEE. The full variable domain, with the rest looked up from reference TRBV9 and TRBJ2-1, is DSGVTQTPKHLITATGQRVTLRCSPRSGDLSVYWYQQSLDQGLQFLIQYYNGEERAKGNILERFSAQQFPDLHSELNLSSLELGDSALYFCASSVLAGGYYNEQFFGPGTRLTVL.